The 8 T cell receptor beta chains reported below all come from one sample, sequenced in a study of blood T cells in healthy people across ages. PCR was performed a second time for roughly 7 to 12 cycles using a sample-barcoded 5' primer and a J-beta primer mix. TCRdb re-called the 5' RACE reads with MiXCR, one entry per CDR3 protein. The sample shows roughly 800,000 distinct CDR3 sequences, under 40% of them seen only once. Sequenced: blood. The receptors originated from a man aged 18 to 35 in good health.

The chain carries TRBV10-3 and TRBJ1-3, with D possibly being TRBD1 (6 bases). V lost 5 bases and J lost 5, with 10 bases in between. The CDR3 extends over 13 amino acids. Germline V gives CDR1 ENHRY, CDR2 SYGVKD. This chain's CDR3 is CAISTTGRNTIYF. CDR3 bases: TGTGCCATCAGTACCACAGGGAGAAACACCATATATTTT.

Remarks on this clonotype: The junction differs from germline at one of its ends, possibly a read error. This chain joins TRBV7-2 and TRBJ2-4; D might be TRBD1 (5 bases). CDR1 and CDR2 (germline): SGHTA, FQGNSA. The CDR3 consists of 17 residues. DNA of the CDR3: TGTGCCAGCAGCTTAACGGCAGCAGGGCTAACCAAAAACAGTCAGTACTTC. It yields the protein CASSLTAAGLTKNSQYF.

The chain employs TRBV9 and TRBJ2-3; no clear D gene. Trimming stripped 2 bases from V and 0 bases from J, with 16 bases between. From germline, CDR1 is SGDLS and CDR2 YYNGEE. This CDR3 has 17 residues. As DNA, the CDR3 is TGTGCCAGCAGCGTGCTAAGTGGACGGGTAAGCACAGATACGCAGTATTTT. Protein product: CASSVLSGRVSTDTQYF.

This clonotype was recorded at least ten times. The chain recombines TRBV4-2 with TRBJ2-5, with TRBD2 matching 8 bases. Per germline, CDR1 LGHNA and CDR2 YNFKEQ. The CDR3 extends over 15 amino acids. Unmatched junction bases numbered 5, after V lost 4 bases and J lost 1 base. The CDR3: CASSPQREFQETQYF. The CDR3 nucleotides are TGTGCCAGCAGCCCCCAGCGGGAGTTCCAAGAGACCCAGTACTTC.

The table lists this clonotype with a few counts. The genes are TRBV11-2 and TRBJ2-5; D is unresolved. Germline loops: CDR1 SGHAT, CDR2 FQNNGV. The V and J ends lost 0 bases and 10 bases respectively, with 6 bases between them. This CDR3 has 11 amino acids. CDR3 in DNA: TGTGCCAGCAGCTTAGAGAGTGGCCAGTACTTC. The encoded protein is CASSLESGQYF.

This clonotype appeared many times. The CDR3 bases are TGCAGTGCTTCTAGCCCGCATTGGGGTCTTGGTCCTAGCAATCAGCCCCAGCATTTT. Amino acid sequence: CSASSPHWGLGPSNQPQHF. The gene calls are TRBV20-1 and TRBJ1-5; D is ambiguous. This CDR3 region has 19 residues. V lost 5 bases, J lost 0 bases, and 26 bases lay in between. Germline V gives CDR1 DFQATT, CDR2 SNEGSKA (reference sequence).

This clonotype appeared a few times. The chain recombines TRBV29-1 with TRBJ1-5; 8 bases are shared with TRBD1. CDR3 length: 13 residues. Germline V gives CDR1 SQVTM, CDR2 ANQGSEA. J was trimmed by 4 bases and V by 5 bases; bases with no gene match: 4. CDR3 amino acids: CSVSDRANQPQHF. In DNA form, the CDR3 reads TGCAGCGTTTCGGACAGGGCTAATCAGCCCCAGCATTTT. Full variable domain (outside the CDR3, taken from reference TRBV29-1 and TRBJ1-5): SAVISQKPSRDICQRGTSLTIQCQVDSQVTMMFWYRQQPGQSLTLIATANQGSEATYESGFVIDKFPISRPNLTFSTLTVSNMSPEDSSIYLCSVSDRANQPQHFGDGTRLSIL.

The chain employs TRBV6-5 and TRBJ2-7; possible D gene TRBD1, 5 bases. Germline assignment: CDR1 MNHEY and CDR2 SVGAGI. This CDR3 region has 12 residues. V was cut by 8 bases and J by 7 bases, with 15 bases left in between. The CDR3 coding sequence is TGTGCCAGCGGGGCAGTATCGAATGAGCAGTACTTC. Translation gives CASGAVSNEQYF.